These 20 T cell receptor beta chains share one sample of origin, sequenced in a study of blood T cell repertoires in COVID-19. This table comes from immunoSEQ multiplex PCR, and its TCRdb copy is limited to in-frame clones, with some not included. The profile shows over 200,000 clones, around 85% of them singletons. The material sequenced was peripheral blood. The receptors derive from a man aged 35 to 55 with acute or convalescent COVID-19.

The rearrangement links TRBV27 to TRBJ2-7, with D perhaps matching TRBD2 (6 bases). Germline V lookup: CDR1 MNHEY, CDR2 SMNVEV (reference sequence). The CDR3 contains 12 residues. Trimming pared 2 bases from V and 6 bases from J, leaving 8 bases between. The CDR3 nucleotides are TGTGCCAGCAGTTTAGGCGGGGCCGAGCAGTACTTC. As protein: CASSLGGAEQYF.

The chain joins TRBV7-2 to TRBJ2-4; 11 bases match TRBD1. The CDR3 runs 15 residues. J was trimmed by 3 bases and V by 5 bases; bases with no gene match: 3. Germline V lookup: CDR1 SGHTA, CDR2 FQGNSA. CDR3 amino acids: CASSQGTGGKNIQYF. The CDR3 bases are TGTGCCAGCAGCCAGGGGACAGGGGGCAAAAACATTCAGTACTTC.

The chain has TRBV9 and TRBJ1-1; D not resolved. CDR1 SGDLS and CDR2 YYNGEE come from the germline V gene. Trimming stripped 4 bases from V and 11 bases from J, with 15 bases between. The length of the CDR3 is 12 residues. CDR3 sequence: CASSSSISGAFF. CDR3 sequence (DNA): TGTGCCAGCAGCTCATCGATCTCGGGTGCTTTCTTT.

The rearrangement links TRBV29-1 to TRBJ2-5, with 10 bases identical to TRBD2. Germline assignment: CDR1 SQVTM and CDR2 ANQGSEA. The CDR3 spans 14 residues. Germline trimming cut 5 bases from V and 4 bases from J; bases unmatched to any gene: 7. This CDR3 reads CSVPGSGRVETQYF. The CDR3, as DNA: TGCAGCGTTCCCGGGAGCGGGAGGGTAGAGACCCAGTACTTC. The full variable domain, completed using reference TRBV29-1 and TRBJ2-5, is SAVISQKPSRDICQRGTSLTIQCQVDSQVTMMFWYRQQPGQSLTLIATANQGSEATYESGFVIDKFPISRPNLTFSTLTVSNMSPEDSSIYLCSVPGSGRVETQYFGPGTRLLVL.

This rearrangement joins TRBV6-2 or TRBV6-3 to TRBJ2-3, with TRBD1 as a possible D gene (6 bases). CDR1 MNHEY and CDR2 SVGEGT come from the germline V gene. The CDR3 is made up of 15 amino acids. With 6 bases removed from V and 3 bases from J, the gap between germline ends came to 16 bases. In DNA, the CDR3 is TGTGCCAGCAGCCTAAATGGGGGCCAAACAGATACGCAGTATTTT. This sequence encodes CASSLNGGQTDTQYF.

This clone came up once. This sequence joins TRBV29-1 and TRBJ2-5; 8 bases fit TRBD2. CDR1 is SQVTM and CDR2 is ANQGSEA in the germline V gene. The CDR3 has 14 amino acids. J was trimmed by 5 bases and V by 0 bases; bases with no gene match: 5. Here the CDR3 DNA reads TGCAGCGTTGAAGATCCCCCTAGCGGGGAGACCCAGTACTTC. Translated: CSVEDPPSGETQYF.

V and J are TRBV19 and TRBJ2-5; 7 positions agree with TRBD1. J was trimmed by 0 bases and V by 5 bases; bases with no gene match: 9. Germline V gives CDR1 LNHDA, CDR2 SQIVND (reference sequence). This CDR3 is built from 16 residues. Here the CDR3 DNA reads TGTGCCAGTAGTGATTTGGGCAGGGGGTACCAAGAGACCCAGTACTTC. Translating gives CASSDLGRGYQETQYF.

This clone showed up just a few times. The V call is TRBV12-3 or TRBV12-4, the J call TRBJ2-7; no clear D. This CDR3 region has 13 residues. V was trimmed by 0 bases and J by 3 bases, leaving 6 bases between them. CDR3 region: CASSLAQDYEQYF. As DNA, the CDR3 is TGTGCCAGCAGTTTAGCGCAGGACTACGAGCAGTACTTC.

This chain joins TRBV29-1 and TRBJ1-1; 9 bases match TRBD1. There are 14 residues in the CDR3. V was clipped by 7 bases and J by 7 bases; unmatched bases: 13. In germline, CDR1 is SQVTM, CDR2 ANQGSEA. CDR3 bases: TGCAGCGCACGGGGACAGGGTCGGGATATTGAAGCTTTCTTT. Protein: CSARGQGRDIEAFF. The variable domain in full, with the rest retrieved from reference TRBV29-1 and TRBJ1-1, is SAVISQKPSRDICQRGTSLTIQCQVDSQVTMMFWYRQQPGQSLTLIATANQGSEATYESGFVIDKFPISRPNLTFSTLTVSNMSPEDSSIYLCSARGQGRDIEAFFGQGTRLTVV.

The chain uses TRBV6-5 and TRBJ1-5; 8 nucleotides line up with TRBD1. The CDR3 consists of 15 residues. Germline assignment: CDR1 MNHEY and CDR2 SVGAGI. Unmatched junction bases numbered 7, after V lost 6 bases and J lost 3 bases. The CDR3 DNA follows: TGTGCCAGCAGGCTCACAGGGGGAAACAATCAGCCCCAGCATTTT. Translation gives CASRLTGGNNQPQHF.

As concerns this clone: A junction boundary mismatches the germline segment, possibly from a read error. The chain links TRBV23-1 to TRBJ2-5, with D possibly matching TRBD1 (6 bases). TRBV23-1 belongs to the ORF category, with a function that is uncertain. The CDR3 contains 15 residues. CDR3 protein: CASSRDTGISETQYF. In nucleotides, the CDR3 is TGCGCCAGCAGTCGGGACACCGGGATATCGGAGACACAGTACTTC.

This clone was found once. The CDR3 DNA is TGCGCCAGCAGCTTGGGGGGGCCTGGGGCCAACGTCCTGACTTTC. Translation: CASSLGGPGANVLTF. This chain joins TRBV5-1 and TRBJ2-6; D may be TRBD1 (6 bases). The germline V gene has CDR1 SGHRS and CDR2 YFSETQ. This CDR3 spans 15 amino acids. Trimming stripped 0 bases from V and 2 bases from J, with 6 bases between.

The chain uses TRBV27 and TRBJ2-7; D gene uncertain. Germline V CDR1 and CDR2: MNHEY, SMNVEV (reference sequence). The V and J ends lost 0 bases and 2 bases respectively, with 14 bases between them. The CDR3 is made up of 16 amino acids. CDR3 sequence: CASSLSPNKIPYEQYF. CDR3 DNA sequence: TGTGCCAGCAGTTTATCCCCCAACAAGATCCCCTACGAGCAGTACTTC.

V usage is TRBV6-6 and J usage is TRBJ2-5; possible D gene TRBD2, 6 bases. V was shortened by 0 bases and J by 7 bases, with 15 bases between the two germline ends. CDR3 size: 15 residues. Germline V gene data show CDR1 as MNHNY and CDR2 as SVGAGI (reference sequence). The CDR3 protein is CASSYSEGLQGTQYF. The CDR3 DNA sequence: TGTGCCAGCAGTTACTCGGAGGGTCTGCAGGGGACCCAGTACTTC.

The gene calls are TRBV4-2 and TRBJ2-3; 7 nucleotides match TRBD1. From germline, CDR1 is LGHNA and CDR2 YNFKEQ. The CDR3 covers 18 residues. J was trimmed by 0 bases and V by 0 bases; bases with no gene match: 9. The CDR3 is CASSQEGIGTASTDTQYF. The CDR3 DNA sequence: TGTGCCAGCAGCCAAGAAGGCATCGGGACAGCAAGCACAGATACGCAGTATTTT.

This chain connects TRBV27 to TRBJ1-1; D is perhaps TRBD1 (5 bases). With 4 bases removed from V and 3 bases from J, the gap between germline ends came to 9 bases. This CDR3 is built from 13 residues. Germline CDR1 reads MNHEY; CDR2 reads SMNVEV (reference sequence). The CDR3 DNA is TGTGCCAGCAGTTGGGGACTCGACACTGAAGCTTTCTTT. Translated: CASSWGLDTEAFF.

J is TRBJ1-5 and V is TRBV27, with D maybe TRBD1 (5 bases). CDR3 length equals 14 residues. Germline CDR1 is MNHEY and CDR2 is SMNVEV (reference sequence). Trimming removed 5 bases at V and 5 bases at J, with 13 bases between. The CDR3 loop is CASSPGGDHQPQHF. The CDR3 nucleotides are TGTGCCAGCAGTCCCGGAGGGGATCATCAGCCCCAGCATTTT.

V usage is TRBV12-3 or TRBV12-4 and J usage is TRBJ2-7; a possible D gene is TRBD2 (5 bases). The CDR3 length is 13 residues. Trimming shortened V by 3 bases and J by 6 bases, and 12 bases separated the two germline ends. CDR3 nucleotide sequence: TGTGCCAGCAGTTTCGTCGTGCGGGCCGAGCAGTACTTC. This gives the protein CASSFVVRAEQYF.

This chain links TRBV28 with TRBJ2-7; D may be TRBD2 (6 bases). CDR3 size: 18 residues. V dropped 5 bases and J dropped 0 bases, with 23 bases sitting between them. CDR1 and CDR2 (germline): MDHEN, SYDVKM. The chain's CDR3 is CASSTDFSVEGSSYEQYF. CDR3 in DNA: TGTGCCAGCAGTACCGACTTTAGCGTGGAGGGCAGCTCCTACGAGCAGTACTTC. The full variable domain, in which reference TRBV28 and TRBJ2-7 provide the parts outside the CDR3, is DVKVTQSSRYLVKRTGEKVFLECVQDMDHENMFWYRQDPGLGLRLIYFSYDVKMKEKGDIPEGYSVSREKKERFSLILESASTNQTSMYLCASSTDFSVEGSSYEQYFGPGTRLTVT.

With respect to this clone: Because the CDR3's place on the DNA is in doubt, the DNA is left out and the CDR3 is given as listed by TCRdb. CDR3 region: CASTSVTGVANVLTF. The chain uses TRBV19 and TRBJ2-6; the table's D call, TRBD1, was not checked against the DNA. Germline loops: CDR1 LNHDA, CDR2 SQIVND (reference sequence). The CDR3 sequence runs 15 residues, both termini included.